This T cell receptor beta chain was retrieved from a study of T cell responses to AZD1222 COVID-19 vaccine. Findings and limits, study-wide: Targeting of unmutated variant regions was reportedly seen in nearly half of spike-specific TCRs. CD4 TCRs covered the whole spike, strongest at regions 160-218 and 743-854. Baseline seropositivity occurred in only a handful of AZD1222 recipients. There were mostly white British donors and more females than males, and clonal diversity was possibly underestimated.

About this clone itself: The antigen is unknown.

The CDR3 is 14 amino acids. The germline V gene encodes CDR1 MNHNS and CDR2 SASEGT. V lost 2 bases to trimming and J lost 5 bases, with 12 bases between them. Only in-frame clones appear in the TCRdb table, and some are missing; sequencing was by immunoSEQ multiplex PCR. This sample carries 150,000 or so clones, 90% of them seen once, and the ten largest clones take roughly 6.2%. This receptor was taken from an adult who received the AZD1222 COVID-19 vaccine. This rearrangement joins TRBV6-1 to TRBJ1-1; D is perhaps TRBD1 (5 bases). This specimen was peripheral blood, taken 28 days after the second AZD1222 dose. This chain's CDR3 is CASSEHTGKTEAFF. The CDR3 DNA follows: TGTGCCAGCAGTGAACACACAGGTAAAACTGAAGCTTTCTTT.